A selection of T cell receptor beta chains follows, all from one sample in a study of T cells in Graves' hyperthyroidism and ophthalmopathy. TCRdb independently ran MiXCR on the multiplex PCR reads; one entry per CDR3 protein. The sample carries approximately 690,000 distinct CDR3 sequences, 13% to 15% recorded once. Sequenced sample: blood. The receptors shown here come from a woman aged 50 to 60 with Graves' ophthalmopathy. Each CDR3 is given with its conserved first and last residue. The D gene is left open where the match is weak. Size is stated for part of the rows, as once, few or many counts, or as a class when the clone is expanded.

size	J	length	D	V	DNA	CDR3
few	TRBJ2-3	14	.	TRBV6-2/TRBV6-3	TGTGCCAGCAGTTACTCGCTAGCCACAGATACGCAGTATTTT	CASSYSLATDTQYF
many	TRBJ2-1	14	.	TRBV12-3/TRBV12-4	TGTGCCAGCAGTTTTAGACGCGGAACGGGCGAGCAGTTCTTC	CASSFRRGTGEQFF
.	TRBJ2-1	17	.	TRBV4-1	TGCGCCAGCAGCCAAGATACGTTGGTGGGGGCGGGCAATGAGCAGTTCTTC	CASSQDTLVGAGNEQFF
many	TRBJ1-5	14	.	TRBV20-1	TGCAGTGCTAGTGGGGGGATCGGCAATCAGCCCCAGCATTTT	CSASGGIGNQPQHF
few	TRBJ2-1	13	TRBD2	TRBV20-1	TGCAGTGGCTCGCGGGAGGGCTTGCATGAGCAGTTCTTC	CSGSREGLHEQFF
few	TRBJ2-3	16	TRBD2	TRBV10-3	TGTGCCATCAGTGCTTTTGCGGGAGTGGGGACAGATACGCAGTATTTT	CAISAFAGVGTDTQYF
.	TRBJ2-2	17	.	TRBV9	TGTGCCAGCAGCGTAGCCCCCCGGAGACAAGACACCGGGGAGCTGTTTTTT	CASSVAPRRQDTGELFF
many	TRBJ1-2	13	.	TRBV6-1	TGTGCCAGCAGAGACGGAAAGGCCTTTGGCTACACCTTC	CASRDGKAFGYTF
few	TRBJ2-5	15	.	TRBV6-5	TGTGCCAGCAGTTACGTAGGGGGTGCGGTGGAGACCCAGTACTTC	CASSYVGGAVETQYF
many	TRBJ1-1	14	.	TRBV18	TGTGCCAGCTCACGAGTTTCGCGGAACACTGAAGCTTTCTTT	CASSRVSRNTEAFF
.	TRBJ2-1	15	TRBD2	TRBV6-1	TGTGCCAGCAGTCCGGCGGGAGCTGGATACAATGAGCAGTTCTTC	CASSPAGAGYNEQFF
many	TRBJ2-1	16	.	TRBV27	TGTGCCAGCAGTTTATCCCAAGGAAGCTCCTACAATGAGCAGTTCTTC	CASSLSQGSSYNEQFF
many	TRBJ2-7	15	.	TRBV20-1	TGCAGTGCTAGAGGGCCCAGCTCGGGGTCCTACGAGCAGTACTTC	CSARGPSSGSYEQYF
few	TRBJ2-5	13	.	TRBV20-1	TGCAGTGCTAGGTGGCCCAGCCAAGAGACCCAGTACTTC	CSARWPSQETQYF
few	TRBJ1-3	13	.	TRBV12-3/TRBV12-4	TGTGCCAGCAGTTTAGGTCGGGGAAACACCATATATTTT	CASSLGRGNTIYF
many	TRBJ1-2	16	.	TRBV6-6	TGTGCCAGCAGTTACGGGCAGATACAAGCTAACTATGGCTACACCTTC	CASSYGQIQANYGYTF
many	TRBJ2-7	13	TRBD1	TRBV5-1	TGCGCCAGCAGTGGACAGGGATTGGAAGAGCAGTACTTC	CASSGQGLEEQYF
many	TRBJ2-7	13	.	TRBV10-3	TGTGCCATCAAGGACAGCCATTCCTACGAGCAGTACTTC	CAIKDSHSYEQYF
many	TRBJ2-1	14	.	TRBV20-1	TGCAGTGCCCGCCCCCCGCAAACCTACAATGAGCAGTTCTTC	CSARPPQTYNEQFF
few	TRBJ2-1	16	.	TRBV19	TGTGCCAGTAGTATTCGCGCACCCAAAATCCCCAATGAGCAGTTCTTC	CASSIRAPKIPNEQFF
many	TRBJ2-3	14	.	TRBV27	TGTGCCAGCAGTTCCGGACAGACTCGAGATACGCAGTATTTT	CASSSGQTRDTQYF
many	TRBJ1-5	15	.	TRBV6-2/TRBV6-3	TGTGCCAGCAGTTCGCAGGGTCCTAGCAATCAGCCCCAGCATTTT	CASSSQGPSNQPQHF
many	TRBJ2-1	15	.	TRBV7-3	TGTGCCAGCAGCCCCCGGAAGGGTATAATCAATGAGCAGTTCTTC	CASSPRKGIINEQFF
.	TRBJ1-5	13	.	TRBV10-3	TGTGCCATTAGCCTATATAGCAATCAGCCCCAGCATTTT	CAISLYSNQPQHF
few	TRBJ1-3	15	.	TRBV6-1	TGTGCCAGCAGCCGCCGGGTGGACGAGGGAAACACCATATATTTT	CASSRRVDEGNTIYF
many	TRBJ2-7	16	TRBD1	TRBV3-1	TGTGCCAGCAGCAAAGTACCGGGACAGGGGTCCTACGAGCAGTACTTC	CASSKVPGQGSYEQYF
few	TRBJ2-7	14	.	TRBV4-2	TGTGCCAGCAGCCAAGCTATGGAATCCTACGAGCAGTACTTC	CASSQAMESYEQYF
.	TRBJ2-1	14	.	TRBV4-3	TGCGCCAGCAGCCAAGACATCTTCCGCCCGAGGCAGTTCTTC	CASSQDIFRPRQFF
many	TRBJ2-7	16	.	TRBV20-1	TGCAGTGCCACCCTCAGGGACCGGGACCCAGCCTACGAGCAGTACTTC	CSATLRDRDPAYEQYF
many	TRBJ2-1	16	.	TRBV7-3	TGTGCCAGCAGCTTGATCGGACAGTCGTCCTACAATGAGCAGTTCTTC	CASSLIGQSSYNEQFF
few	TRBJ2-5	13	.	TRBV20-1	TGCAGTGCTCCTAGGCAATTCCAAGAGACCCAGTACTTC	CSAPRQFQETQYF
.	TRBJ1-1	15	TRBD1	TRBV27	TGTGCCAGCAGTTGGGCCAGGGGGCTGAACACTGAAGCTTTCTTT	CASSWARGLNTEAFF
few	TRBJ1-5	16	.	TRBV5-8	TGTGCCAGCAGCTTGTCAGACCAGGTCAGCAATCAGCCCCAGCATTTT	CASSLSDQVSNQPQHF
many	TRBJ2-1	16	.	TRBV7-8	TGTGCCAGCAGCTTACGGGGAGGCGTCGCCTACAATGAGCAGTTCTTC	CASSLRGGVAYNEQFF
.	TRBJ1-5	14	TRBD1	TRBV19	TGTGCCAGTAGTAGGGACAGACGCGATCAGCCCCAGCATTTT	CASSRDRRDQPQHF
many	TRBJ2-7	11	.	TRBV28	TGTGCCACCCGCTGGTCCTACGAGCAGTACTTC	CATRWSYEQYF
many	TRBJ2-7	15	TRBD2	TRBV12-3/TRBV12-4	TGTGCCAGCAGTCCGACTAGCGGGAGGGCCCTTGAGCAGTACTTC	CASSPTSGRALEQYF
.	TRBJ2-2	15	.	TRBV28	TGTGCCAGCAGTCCCGGTAGGGAGTACACCGGGGAGCTGTTTTTT	CASSPGREYTGELFF
many	TRBJ2-5	15	TRBD1	TRBV28	TGTGCCAGCAGTTTTGGGACAGGGATAGGAGAGACCCAGTACTTC	CASSFGTGIGETQYF